Each of the 13 T cell receptor beta chains below was sequenced from the same sample in a study of blood T cell repertoires in COVID-19 (dated by TCRdb to 2019 to 2021). The library was produced with the immunoSEQ multiplex PCR assay. The clones in this table, taken by TCRdb from immuneACCESS, are in-frame only. Not every clone is retained; where verified, under half of the shortfall comes from an unresolved V gene, and the cause of the rest is unknown. The sample includes over 65,000 clones, with approximately 92% observed a single time. The ten largest make up 0.75% to 0.8% of the sample. The material sequenced was peripheral blood. All receptors derive from a woman aged 80 or older with acute or convalescent COVID-19.

V gene TRBV3-1 (or the pseudogene TRBV3-2) combines with J gene TRBJ1-6; D ambiguous. The CDR3 covers 14 residues. Germline V gene data show CDR1 as LGHDT and CDR2 as YNNKEL (reference sequence). The V end lost 4 bases, the J end lost 3 bases, and 7 bases lay between the germline ends. The CDR3 loop reads CASSRESYNSPLHF. DNA of the CDR3: TGTGCCAGCAGCCGGGAGAGCTATAATTCACCCCTCCACTTT.

This chain uses TRBV18 with TRBJ2-5; 9 bases line up with TRBD2. The CDR3 contains 18 residues. CDR1 is KGHSH, CDR2 LQKENI, per germline. The trim removed 3 bases at V and 5 bases at J, leaving 16 bases unmatched. The CDR3 DNA sequence: TGTGCCAGCTCACCGCCTACCGGGACTAGCTTCAGACGGGAGACCCAGTACTTC. The encoded protein is CASSPPTGTSFRRETQYF.

The CDR3 loop is CATSDAGVTSYNEQFF. In DNA, the CDR3 is TGTGCCACCAGTGACGCAGGGGTTACCTCCTACAATGAGCAGTTCTTC. The J gene is TRBJ2-1, the V gene TRBV24-1, with D tentatively TRBD1 (6 bases). CDR1 and CDR2 (germline): KGHDR, SFDVKD. V gave up 4 bases and J gave up 0 bases, with 12 bases separating them. The CDR3 is 16 amino acids.

This rearrangement joins TRBV2 to TRBJ2-5; 12 bases are a match to TRBD2. Germline lookup yields CDR1 SNHLY and CDR2 FYNNEI. CDR3 length: 16 amino acids. With 7 bases clipped from V and 1 base from J, the junction kept 7 bases outside the gene matches. DNA of the CDR3: TGTGCCAGCACCTTACTAGCGGGGGGCATCCAAGAGACCCAGTACTTC. This gives the protein CASTLLAGGIQETQYF.

The rearrangement joins TRBV27 to TRBJ1-6; 7 bases map to TRBD1. From germline, CDR1 is MNHEY and CDR2 SMNVEV (reference sequence). The ends lost 5 bases at V and 10 bases at J; junction bases unmatched: 11. CDR3 size: 15 residues. CDR3: CASSPDRASKSPLHF. CDR3 bases: TGTGCCAGCAGTCCCGACAGGGCAAGTAAATCACCCCTCCACTTT.

V is TRBV27 and J is TRBJ1-2; 7 bases are shared with TRBD1. The CDR3 loop spans 16 amino acids. V shed 3 bases, J shed 2 bases, and the junction held 9 bases outside the gene matches. CDR1 is MNHEY, CDR2 SMNVEV, per germline (reference sequence). The CDR3, as DNA: TGTGCCAGCAGTTTGCAGGGGGGCTACCCGAACTATGGCTACACCTTC. Its protein is CASSLQGGYPNYGYTF.

The chain carries TRBV5-4 and TRBJ2-3; possibly TRBD2 for D (7 bases). CDR1 and CDR2 (germline): SGHNT, YYREEE (reference sequence). Trimming stripped 2 bases from V and 5 bases from J, with 12 bases between. The CDR3 is 14 residues long. The CDR3: CASSFEGGGDTQYF. The CDR3 region has the DNA TGTGCCAGCAGCTTCGAAGGGGGGGGAGATACGCAGTATTTT.

This clone was seen only a few times. The chain carries TRBV2 and TRBJ2-7, with a possible D match to TRBD1 (6 bases). Trimming shortened V by 7 bases and J by 3 bases, and 10 bases separated the two germline ends. The CDR3 extends over 12 amino acids. Germline loops: CDR1 SNHLY, CDR2 FYNNEI. CDR3 sequence: CASKDRYYEQYF. The CDR3 nucleotides read TGTGCCAGCAAGGACAGATACTACGAGCAGTACTTC.

The chain employs TRBV6-5 and TRBJ2-7; weak D call: TRBD1 (6 bases). This CDR3 has 15 amino acids. Looked up from germline, CDR1 is MNHEY and CDR2 is SVGAGI. V gave up 6 bases and J gave up 3 bases, with 18 bases separating them. The CDR3 region is CASSLQGLRGYEQYF. CDR3 bases: TGTGCCAGCAGCCTACAAGGTCTCAGGGGCTACGAGCAGTACTTC.

The V call is TRBV7-2, the J call TRBJ2-5, with 7 bases matching TRBD2. The CDR3 consists of 16 residues. V gave up 5 bases and J gave up 5 bases; unmatched junction bases: 14. Germline V CDR1 and CDR2: SGHTA, FQGNSA. The CDR3 reads CASSRYPTSSWETQYF. CDR3 DNA: TGTGCCAGCAGCCGCTATCCGACTAGCAGTTGGGAGACCCAGTACTTC.

V and J are TRBV24-1 and TRBJ2-1, with D possibly matching TRBD1 (6 bases). Germline-derived CDR1 and CDR2 are KGHDR and SFDVKD. The CDR3 covers 18 residues. The ends were cut back, 4 bases at V and 0 bases at J, with 18 bases in the middle. The CDR3 DNA reads TGTGCCACCAGTGACCCCGGTGGGTTAGGGGGCTCCTACAATGAGCAGTTCTTC. Encoded protein: CATSDPGGLGGSYNEQFF.

The rearrangement links TRBV19 to TRBJ1-2; 9 nucleotides match TRBD1. The V gene's germline CDR1 is LNHDA and CDR2 SQIVND (reference sequence). The CDR3 has 14 amino acids. V trimming: 4 bases; J trimming: 8 bases; junction bases outside the gene matches: 8. The CDR3 loop is CASSTRDRVGGYTF. The CDR3 DNA reads as TGTGCCAGTAGTACCCGGGACAGGGTTGGAGGCTACACCTTC. Drawing the rest from reference TRBV19 and TRBJ1-2, the complete variable domain is DGGITQSPKYLFRKEGQNVTLSCEQNLNHDAMYWYRQDPGQGLRLIYYSQIVNDFQKGDIAEGYSVSREKKESFPLTVTSAQKNPTAFYLCASSTRDRVGGYTFGSGTRLTVV.

The chain joins TRBV19 to TRBJ2-3; D may be TRBD1 (7 bases). Trimming removed 5 bases at V and 0 bases at J, with 12 bases between. There are 15 residues in the CDR3. CDR1 LNHDA and CDR2 SQIVND come from the germline V gene (reference sequence). This CDR3 is CASSFGGQSTDTQYF. As DNA, the CDR3 is TGTGCCAGTAGTTTCGGGGGACAGAGCACAGATACGCAGTATTTT. Looking up the rest from reference TRBV19 and TRBJ2-3 gives the full variable domain: DGGITQSPKYLFRKEGQNVTLSCEQNLNHDAMYWYRQDPGQGLRLIYYSQIVNDFQKGDIAEGYSVSREKKESFPLTVTSAQKNPTAFYLCASSFGGQSTDTQYFGPGTRLTVL.